The rows below give T cell receptor beta chains drawn from one sample of a study of graft-versus-host responses after intestinal transplantation. Antigen specificity for these receptors is unknown. TCRdb's table, derived via immunoSEQ multiplex PCR, lists solely in-frame clones and lacks some. Of around 100,000 clones listed, roughly 91% are singletons. The input for sequencing was unstimulated CD4+ T cells sorted from spleen or lymph node cells, taken before transplant. The receptors originated from a human donor who was the organ donor for an intestinal transplant. The CDR3 runs from the conserved cysteine through the conserved F or W.

j_call v_call cdr3_aa
TRBJ1-6 TRBV4-2 CASSRRTVSNSPLHF
TRBJ1-5 TRBV10-3 CAISPTGQGARQPQHF
TRBJ2-7 TRBV18 CASSEPGEQYF
TRBJ2-1 TRBV4-3 CASSRRGLAGGNYNEQFF
TRBJ1-4 TRBV5-1 CASSLSQGLPEKLFF
TRBJ1-5 TRBV7-2 CASSGDSAQPQHF
TRBJ1-4 TRBV7-2 CASSTRTGVGNEKLFF
TRBJ2-5 TRBV25-1 CASTLAGSETQYF
TRBJ1-2 TRBV28 CASRRTGGFSYGYTF
TRBJ1-5 TRBV2 CASKGQGNFNQPQHF